The 21 T cell receptor beta chains in this list originate from one sample, sequenced in a study of blood T cell repertoires in COVID-19. The data were produced by immunoSEQ multiplex PCR, yet TCRdb's version contains in-frame clones alone and is incomplete. The sample carries approximately 70,000 clones, 79% recorded once. Specimen: peripheral blood. The receptors stem from a man in his sixties with active or convalescent COVID-19.

The rearrangement links TRBV5-4 to TRBJ2-3; 11 nucleotides match TRBD1. Trimming cost V 2 bases and J 0 bases; bases outside gene matches: 2. This CDR3 is built from 16 residues. CDR1 and CDR2 (germline): SGHNT, YYREEE (reference sequence). The CDR3 is CASSFRTGGSTDTQYF. DNA of the CDR3: TGTGCCAGCAGCTTCCGGACAGGGGGCAGCACAGATACGCAGTATTTT.

The genes are TRBV28 and TRBJ1-5; 9 nucleotides align to TRBD1. This CDR3 is 14 amino acids long. Germline CDR1 reads MDHEN; CDR2 reads SYDVKM. Trimming removed 7 bases from V and 5 bases from J; junction bases left unmatched: 6. The CDR3 protein is CASTETGGDQPQHF. The CDR3 DNA reads TGTGCCAGCACCGAGACAGGGGGGGATCAGCCCCAGCATTTT.

The V and J genes are TRBV2 and TRBJ1-6; D is ambiguous. Germline loops: CDR1 SNHLY, CDR2 FYNNEI. Trimming pared 7 bases from V and 7 bases from J, leaving 17 bases between. This CDR3 has 15 residues. CDR3 sequence: CASMEIESQNSPLHF. CDR3 bases: TGTGCCAGCATGGAGATTGAAAGCCAGAATTCACCCCTCCACTTT.

The V gene is TRBV6-5, the J gene TRBJ2-3; D might be TRBD1 (5 bases). Per germline, CDR1 MNHEY and CDR2 SVGAGI. V lost 6 bases to trimming and J lost 2 bases, with 9 bases between them. This CDR3 has 13 amino acids. The CDR3 region has the DNA TGTGCCAGCAGACAGGACGCCACAGATACGCAGTATTTT. Amino acid sequence: CASRQDATDTQYF.

The J gene is TRBJ1-2, the V gene TRBV27, with TRBD1 identical over 8 bases. The J segment lost 4 bases and the V segment lost 4 bases, leaving 2 bases of the junction unmatched. The CDR3 totals 13 residues. Looked up from germline, CDR1 is MNHEY and CDR2 is SMNVEV (reference sequence). CDR3 amino acids: CASSSGQGYGYTF. The CDR3 DNA reads TGTGCCAGCAGTTCCGGACAGGGCTATGGCTACACCTTC.

V is TRBV28 and J is TRBJ1-5, with TRBD1 as a possible D gene (6 bases). Germline V gives CDR1 MDHEN, CDR2 SYDVKM. This CDR3 region has 16 residues. The V gene lost 2 bases and the J gene lost 2 bases, with 13 bases spanning the gap. The CDR3, as DNA: TGTGCCAGCAGTTTAGCAGGGGTAGTCGGCAATCAGCCCCAGCATTTT. It translates to CASSLAGVVGNQPQHF. The full variable domain, with the rest looked up from reference TRBV28 and TRBJ1-5, is DVKVTQSSRYLVKRTGEKVFLECVQDMDHENMFWYRQDPGLGLRLIYFSYDVKMKEKGDIPEGYSVSREKKERFSLILESASTNQTSMYLCASSLAGVVGNQPQHFGDGTRLSIL.

The rearrangement uses TRBV28 and TRBJ1-1, with a tentative D call TRBD1 (5 bases). The CDR3 runs to 14 residues. The germline CDR1 and CDR2 sequences are MDHEN and SYDVKM. V shed 8 bases and J shed 5 bases, with 18 bases lying between them. The CDR3 is CASGEGALRTEAFF. CDR3 coding DNA: TGTGCCAGCGGGGAAGGGGCACTGAGAACTGAAGCTTTCTTT.

The chain uses TRBV5-1 and TRBJ2-2; D is perhaps TRBD1 (5 bases). The CDR3 contains 13 residues. Trimming left V 4 bases short and J 3 bases short, with 7 bases between. Germline-derived CDR1 and CDR2 are SGHRS and YFSETQ. This CDR3 is CASSQGDTGELFF. DNA for the CDR3: TGCGCCAGCAGCCAGGGCGACACCGGGGAGCTGTTTTTT.

The V and J genes are TRBV10-3 and TRBJ2-7; 7 bases are shared with TRBD1. With V trimmed by 3 bases and J by 0 bases, 5 bases remained unmatched. CDR1 is ENHRY and CDR2 is SYGVKD in the germline V gene. The CDR3 is 15 residues long. This chain's CDR3 is CAISDTGTASYEQYF. CDR3 sequence (DNA): TGTGCCATCAGTGACACCGGGACAGCCTCCTACGAGCAGTACTTC.

V and J are TRBV6-5 and TRBJ2-3, with 8 bases identical to TRBD2. Germline V lookup: CDR1 MNHEY, CDR2 SVGAGI. After removal of 10 bases from V and 5 bases from J, the junction contained 11 bases not matched to a gene. The CDR3 is 14 amino acids. The CDR3 loop is CATRGGLTGDTQYF. DNA for the CDR3: TGTGCCACCCGGGGGGGCTTGACAGGAGATACGCAGTATTTT.

This clone was observed a handful of times. At one of its ends the junction is not consistent with the germline gene, which may arise from a read error. V is TRBV6-5 and J is TRBJ2-4; 13 bases map to TRBD2. Looked up from germline, CDR1 is MNHEY and CDR2 is SVGAGI. The CDR3 covers 12 residues. For the CDR3, the DNA is TGTGCGACCGGACTAGCGGGGGCAACCGGGGACTTC. This gives the protein CATGLAGATGDF.

CDR3 protein: CASDYFPTGSSYEQYF. For the CDR3, the DNA is TGTGCCAGCGACTACTTTCCGACGGGGAGCTCCTACGAGCAGTACTTC. The chain has TRBV7-9 and TRBJ2-7, with D perhaps TRBD2 (5 bases). There are 16 residues in the CDR3. The germline V gene encodes CDR1 SEHNR and CDR2 FQNEAQ (reference sequence). V was pared by 8 bases and J by 0 bases, with 20 bases between.

The rearrangement links TRBV5-3 to TRBJ2-3, with 9 bases matching TRBD2. TRBV5-3 belongs to the ORF category, with a function that is uncertain. The CDR3 runs to 16 residues. V trimming: 7 bases; J trimming: 2 bases; junction bases outside the gene matches: 11. In nucleotides, the CDR3 is TGTGCCAGAGGCAACATAGCGGGGGCCTCCACAGATACGCAGTATTTT. It is translated as CARGNIAGASTDTQYF.

The chain recombines TRBV2 with TRBJ2-5; tentative D call: TRBD1 (6 bases). CDR3 length: 14 amino acids. Trimming stripped 4 bases from V and 5 bases from J, with 14 bases between. Germline CDR1 is SNHLY and CDR2 is FYNNEI. In DNA form, the CDR3 reads TGTGCCAGCAGTGGTAGGGGGATGGGGGAGACCCAGTACTTC. This encodes CASSGRGMGETQYF.

This chain joins TRBV4-1 and TRBJ1-1; D gene unclear. The germline V and J ends were trimmed by 1 base and 0 bases, with 3 bases remaining between them. Germline V gives CDR1 MGHRA, CDR2 YSYEKL. This CDR3 region has 13 residues. The CDR3 here is CASSQVMNTEAFF. The CDR3 nucleotides are TGCGCCAGCAGCCAAGTCATGAACACTGAAGCTTTCTTT.

The chain joins TRBV28 to TRBJ2-2, with D possibly matching TRBD1 (6 bases). The CDR3 sequence is 13 residues long. Germline CDR1 is MDHEN and CDR2 is SYDVKM. Between the trimmed V and J ends, which lost 9 bases and 2 bases, there was a span of 10 bases. As DNA, the CDR3 is TGTGCCAGTTACAGGGCAAACACCGGGGAGCTGTTTTTT. Protein sequence: CASYRANTGELFF. Looking up the rest from reference TRBV28 and TRBJ2-2 gives the full variable domain: DVKVTQSSRYLVKRTGEKVFLECVQDMDHENMFWYRQDPGLGLRLIYFSYDVKMKEKGDIPEGYSVSREKKERFSLILESASTNQTSMYLCASYRANTGELFFGEGSRLTVL.

The V call is TRBV28, the J call TRBJ1-1; 7 positions match TRBD1. J gave up 1 base and V 6 bases, and 5 bases lay outside the gene matches. Looked up from germline, CDR1 is MDHEN and CDR2 is SYDVKM. The CDR3 is made up of 14 amino acids. The CDR3: CASRPGQSNTEAFF. For the CDR3, the DNA is TGTGCCAGCAGGCCGGGACAGTCGAACACTGAAGCTTTCTTT. Variable domain in full (rest from reference TRBV28 and TRBJ1-1): DVKVTQSSRYLVKRTGEKVFLECVQDMDHENMFWYRQDPGLGLRLIYFSYDVKMKEKGDIPEGYSVSREKKERFSLILESASTNQTSMYLCASRPGQSNTEAFFGQGTRLTVV.

The genes are TRBV5-1 and TRBJ2-5, with 13 bases lining up with TRBD2. Germline V gene sequence: CDR1 SGHRS, CDR2 YFSETQ. Trimming removed 0 bases from V and 5 bases from J; junction bases left unmatched: 7. This CDR3 is 17 amino acids long. The CDR3 reads CASSLGLAGGLGETQYF. The CDR3 bases are TGCGCCAGCAGCTTGGGACTAGCGGGGGGACTAGGGGAGACCCAGTACTTC.

The gene calls are TRBV6-5 and TRBJ1-2, with 9 bases that match TRBD1. The CDR3 runs 12 residues. The J segment lost 8 bases and the V segment lost 11 bases, leaving 9 bases of the junction unmatched. Per germline, CDR1 MNHEY and CDR2 SVGAGI. The CDR3 is CAGGQGWVGYTF. In nucleotides, the CDR3 is TGTGCCGGGGGACAGGGATGGGTAGGCTACACCTTC.

The rearrangement uses TRBV29-1 and TRBJ2-2, with 13 bases matching TRBD2. Germline V gene data show CDR1 as SQVTM and CDR2 as ANQGSEA. The CDR3 loop spans 17 amino acids. CDR3 in amino acids: CGAPTSGGTLNTGELFF. The CDR3 DNA follows: TGCGGCGCCCCGACTAGCGGGGGGACACTGAACACCGGGGAGCTGTTTTTT.

The chain joins TRBV18 to TRBJ2-6; D unresolved. The CDR3 consists of 16 residues. Trimming removed 3 bases at V and 2 bases at J, with 11 bases between. Germline V CDR1 and CDR2: KGHSH, LQKENI. CDR3 amino acids: CASSPPVSPGANVLTF. Written as DNA, the CDR3 is TGTGCCAGCTCACCCCCCGTTTCCCCTGGGGCCAACGTCCTGACTTTC.